One and the same sample provided the 19 T cell receptor beta chains below, sequenced in a study of vaccination effects on CD4 cells after COVID-19 (dated by TCRdb to the early 2020s). These receptors' antigens are unknown. In the ViraFEST assay, PBMC were stimulated with viral peptide pools, and TCR sequencing was then used to find antigen-specific CD4+ T cell clonotypes based on their expansion. After around 10 days of culture, CD4+ T cells were isolated with the EasySep CD4+ T cell isolation kit. Healthy vaccine recipients had no prior SARS-CoV-2 infection, confirmed by negative nucleocapsid antibodies before and after vaccination. The library was built by means of the immunoSEQ multiplex PCR assay. In TCRdb, the immuneACCESS table is reduced to in-frame sequences with V and J assigned. These tables do not hold every clone; where another copy was compared, an unresolved V gene accounts for under half, and the others remain unexplained. This sample is represented by about 73,000 clones; 78% of them were singletons. The ten largest make up about 10% of the sample.

The starting material was CD4+ T cells from PBMCs cultured with SARS-CoV-2 spike peptides, obtained before COVID-19 vaccination. Interpreted using the paper, the cell subset or site label stands for: SARS-CoV-2 spike overlapping peptide pool stimulation. These receptors were collected from a human donor who received a COVID-19 vaccine.

V is TRBV6-1 and J is TRBJ2-7; 11 bases agree with TRBD1. The CDR3 has 17 residues. Germline loops: CDR1 MNHNS, CDR2 SASEGT. The junction had 8 bases not matched to a gene; V was cut back by 1 base and J by 3 bases. This chain's CDR3 is CASSEGTGGFLVYEQYV. The CDR3 DNA reads TGTGCCAGCAGTGAAGGGACAGGGGGCTTCCTCGTCTACGAGCAGTACGTC.

The chain employs TRBV7-9 and TRBJ2-7; possibly TRBD1 for D (5 bases). This CDR3 region has 12 residues. Trimming removed 4 bases from V and 7 bases from J, with 11 bases in between. Germline CDR1 is SEHNR and CDR2 is FQNEAQ (reference sequence). This CDR3 is CASSSSQGEQYV. Here the CDR3 DNA reads TGTGCCAGCAGCTCCTCCCAGGGAGAGCAGTACGTC.

V is TRBV9 and J is TRBJ2-1; 8 bases line up with TRBD2. Per the germline V gene, CDR1 is SGDLS and CDR2 is YYNGEE. J gave up 3 bases and V 0 bases, and 8 bases lay outside the gene matches. This CDR3 spans 17 amino acids. The DNA for the CDR3 is TGTGCCAGCAGCGTAGTGGCGGCGGGGGGCATCTACAATGAGCAGTTCTTC. It is translated as CASSVVAAGGIYNEQFF.

This sequence joins TRBV20-1 and TRBJ1-2; D unresolved. V lost 6 bases and J 4 bases, leaving 18 bases between the germline ends. Per germline, CDR1 DFQATT and CDR2 SNEGSKA (reference sequence). The CDR3 extends over 14 amino acids. This chain's CDR3 is CSASSYSDLYGYTF. The DNA for the CDR3 is TGCAGTGCCAGTTCTTACAGTGACCTCTATGGCTACACCTTC.

The chain is built from TRBV6-5 and TRBJ1-2, with no clear D. This CDR3 has 13 residues. The germline V gene encodes CDR1 MNHEY and CDR2 SVGAGI. The V end was cut by 4 bases, the J end by 2 bases, with 8 bases between. CDR3 coding DNA: TGTGCCAGCAGTTCTACGTCGAACTATGGCTACACCTTC. Encoded protein: CASSSTSNYGYTF.

This clone appeared a few times. The chain joins TRBV3-1 (or the pseudogene TRBV3-2) to TRBJ1-2; D possibly corresponds to TRBD1 (6 bases). Trimming removed 0 bases from V and 8 bases from J, with 10 bases in between. The germline CDR1 and CDR2 sequences are LGHDT and YNNKEL (reference sequence). The CDR3 covers 13 residues. CDR3 DNA: TGTGCCAGCAGCCAAGATTTAGGGGGAGGCTACACCTTC. Protein sequence: CASSQDLGGGYTF.

The V call is TRBV6-5, the J call TRBJ1-1, with D perhaps matching TRBD1 (6 bases). CDR3 length equals 14 residues. V was shortened by 6 bases and J by 1 base, with 12 bases between the two germline ends. CDR1 MNHEY and CDR2 SVGAGI come from the germline V gene. CDR3 protein: CASRKGQKNTEAFF. DNA for the CDR3: TGTGCCAGCAGGAAGGGACAAAAGAACACTGAAGCTTTCTTT.

The chain uses TRBV5-1 and TRBJ2-1; D unclear. Germline V lookup: CDR1 SGHRS, CDR2 YFSETQ. This CDR3 has 15 amino acids. V was cut by 4 bases and J by 0 bases, with 11 bases left in between. The CDR3 here is CASSPLSSSYNEQFF. As DNA, the CDR3 is TGCGCCAGCAGCCCACTATCTAGCTCCTACAATGAGCAGTTCTTC.

The chain is built from TRBV7-8 and TRBJ2-7; 7 nucleotides line up with TRBD1. The length of the CDR3 is 14 residues. Per the germline V gene, CDR1 is SGHVS and CDR2 is FQNEAQ. V lost 4 bases to trimming and J lost 2 bases; unmatched junction nucleotides: 5. In nucleotides, the CDR3 is TGTGCCAGCAGCTCCGGGACAGCGCCCTACGAGCAGTACGTC. It encodes CASSSGTAPYEQYV.

This chain links TRBV19 with TRBJ2-3, with D perhaps matching TRBD1 (5 bases). The CDR3 is 15 amino acids. In germline, CDR1 is LNHDA, CDR2 SQIVND (reference sequence). V was clipped by 7 bases and J by 4 bases, with 18 bases between them. The CDR3 sequence: CASTPGSAWPDTQYF. The CDR3 DNA is TGTGCCAGTACCCCAGGGTCGGCGTGGCCAGATACGCAGTATTTT.

This clone came up a few times. The chain combines TRBV7-2 with TRBJ2-3; either TRBD1 or TRBD2 may supply D (5 bases each). Germline CDR1 is SGHTA and CDR2 is FQGNSA. V was trimmed by 3 bases and J by 11 bases, leaving 15 bases between them. This CDR3 is 13 amino acids long. CDR3 bases: TGTGCCAGCAGCTTTATGGATGGGGGTGGGCAGTATTTT. Amino acids: CASSFMDGGGQYF.

The genes are TRBV15 and TRBJ2-1; 9 bases are a match to TRBD2. CDR1 is LNHNV, CDR2 YYDKDF, per germline (reference sequence). V lost 3 bases and J lost 6; bases outside the gene matches: 6. The CDR3 is 15 amino acids. The CDR3 coding sequence is TGTGCCACCAGCAGCCCCAGCGGGGGGCCCAATGAGCAGTTCTTC. Its protein is CATSSPSGGPNEQFF.

The rearrangement links TRBV29-1 to TRBJ2-3; D perhaps matches TRBD2 (6 bases). The CDR3 loop spans 14 amino acids. The V gene's germline CDR1 is SQVTM and CDR2 ANQGSEA. V was shortened by 4 bases and J by 0 bases, with 11 bases between the two germline ends. For the CDR3, the DNA is TGCAGCGTTGTATGGCTAGCGAGCACAGATACGCAGTATTTT. Amino acid sequence: CSVVWLASTDTQYF.

This sequence joins TRBV5-1 and TRBJ2-5; D gene ambiguous. V lost 2 bases and J lost 5, with 7 bases in between. The length of the CDR3 is 12 residues. Germline V gives CDR1 SGHRS, CDR2 YFSETQ. For the CDR3, the DNA is TGCGCCAGCAGCTTATTGGAGGAGACCCAGTACTTC. Translating gives CASSLLEETQYF.

The table lists this clone with a few counts. The V call is TRBV9, the J call TRBJ2-3; no clear D. CDR3 length: 12 residues. Germline V lookup: CDR1 SGDLS, CDR2 YYNGEE. The V end was cut by 4 bases, the J end by 6 bases, with 9 bases between. The CDR3 sequence: CASSSRLDTQYF. For the CDR3, the DNA is TGTGCCAGCAGCTCCCGACTGGATACGCAGTATTTT.

The table lists this clone with a few counts. The chain links TRBV28 to TRBJ2-3; 8 bases are shared with TRBD1. Germline CDR1 is MDHEN and CDR2 is SYDVKM. J was trimmed by 0 bases and V by 6 bases; bases with no gene match: 2. The CDR3 consists of 14 residues. CDR3 amino acids: CASRDRVSTDTQYF. In nucleotides, the CDR3 is TGTGCCAGCAGGGACAGGGTAAGCACAGATACGCAGTATTTT.

The chain employs TRBV24-1 and TRBJ2-1, with TRBD2 matching over 9 bases. Germline CDR1 reads KGHDR; CDR2 reads SFDVKD. The ends lost 3 bases at V and 1 base at J; junction bases unmatched: 3. This CDR3 spans 16 amino acids. Here the CDR3 DNA reads TGTGCCACCAGTGATATTAGCGGGGGTTCCTACAATGAGCAGTTCTTC. It specifies CATSDISGGSYNEQFF.

The rearrangement uses TRBV11-2 and TRBJ2-7; TRBD2 matches at 8 bases. The germline CDR1 and CDR2 sequences are SGHAT and FQNNGV. Trimming took 4 bases from V and 6 from J; bases not matched to a gene: 2. The CDR3 spans 12 residues. The CDR3 DNA reads as TGTGCCAGCAGCTACGGGACTAGCGAGCAGTACGTC. It specifies CASSYGTSEQYV.

The rearrangement joins TRBV7-9 to TRBJ2-1, with 9 bases lining up with TRBD1. The CDR3 is 16 amino acids. Germline lookup yields CDR1 SEHNR and CDR2 FQNEAQ (reference sequence). V gave up 1 base and J gave up 5 bases; unmatched junction bases: 6. The CDR3 sequence is CASSLVGTGNNNEQFF. The CDR3 DNA is TGTGCCAGCAGCTTAGTGGGGACAGGGAACAACAATGAGCAGTTCTTC.